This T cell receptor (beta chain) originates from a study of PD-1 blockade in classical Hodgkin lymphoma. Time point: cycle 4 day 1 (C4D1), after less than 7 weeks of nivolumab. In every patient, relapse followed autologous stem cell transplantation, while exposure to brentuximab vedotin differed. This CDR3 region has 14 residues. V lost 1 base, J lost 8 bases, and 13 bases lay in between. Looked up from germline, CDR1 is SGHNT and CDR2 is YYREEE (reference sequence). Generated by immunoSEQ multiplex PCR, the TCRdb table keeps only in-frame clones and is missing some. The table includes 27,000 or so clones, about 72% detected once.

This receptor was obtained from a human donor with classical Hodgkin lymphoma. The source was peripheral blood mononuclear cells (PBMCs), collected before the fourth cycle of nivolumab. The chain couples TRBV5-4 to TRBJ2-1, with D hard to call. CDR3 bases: TGTGCCAGCAGCTTGCGGTCTCTGGGATATGAGCAGTTCTTC. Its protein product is CASSLRSLGYEQFF.